The rows below give T cell receptor beta chains drawn from one sample of a study of shared clonotypes between healthy human individuals. This table comes from immunoSEQ multiplex PCR, and its TCRdb copy is limited to in-frame clones, with some not included. The sample has some 2,500,000 clones; 80% to 95% are singletons. The sequencing input was naive CD4+ T cells from PBMCs. Receptor source: a man aged 18 to 30 in good health. Some clones in this sample may be carry-over from other donors' samples. CDR3s include the opening cysteine and the closing phenylalanine or tryptophan. D genes are given only for firm matches. A clone size is listed for some rows: how often the clone was seen (once, few, many), or a class if it is expanded.

D gene	V gene	J gene	clone size	CDR3 DNA	CDR3 protein
NA	TRBV6-1	TRBJ1-3	NA	TGTGCCAGCAGTGAAGCGTGGGGCAGGGCCTCTGGAAACACCATATATTTT	CASSEAWGRASGNTIYF
NA	TRBV28	TRBJ1-2	NA	TGTGCCAGCAGTTTCCGGTCAACGGGTCTGACTGGCTACACCTTC	CASSFRSTGLTGYTF
TRBD2	TRBV30	TRBJ2-1	NA	TGTGCCTGGAGCATGGGACTAGCGGGAGGCAATGAGCAGTTCTTC	CAWSMGLAGGNEQFF
NA	TRBV28	TRBJ1-1	once	TGTGCCAGCAGTTTATCCGGTCTCCCCGGGAACACTGAAGCTTTCTTT	CASSLSGLPGNTEAFF
NA	TRBV29-1	TRBJ1-2	few	TGCAGCGTCAGCCTAAACTATGGCTACACCTTC	CSVSLNYGYTF
NA	TRBV10-3	TRBJ2-3	NA	TGTGCCATCAGTCGGACTACCACCCCAGATACGCAGTATTTT	CAISRTTTPDTQYF
NA	TRBV4-1	TRBJ2-3	NA	TGCGCCAGCAGCCAAGCGCGGGGCCCAGATACGCAGTATTTT	CASSQARGPDTQYF
NA	TRBV4-3	TRBJ2-3	NA	TGCGCCAGCAGCCAAGAGGGCGTAAGCACAGATACGCAGTATTTT	CASSQEGVSTDTQYF
NA	TRBV7-8	TRBJ2-7	NA	TGTGCCAGCAGCATTTCCTCCTACGAGCAGTACTTC	CASSISSYEQYF
NA	TRBV5-6	TRBJ1-6	NA	TGTGCCAGCAGCTTATACGTTAGGGGATCGAGAAATTCACCCCTCCACTTT	CASSLYVRGSRNSPLHF